This entry concerns a single T cell receptor (beta chain). Its antigen is unidentified. The data originate from a study of cytomegalovirus exposure and HLA in healthy donors. Assay: immunoSEQ multiplex PCR; the TCRdb copy retains only in-frame clones and omits some. The sample has about 150,000 clones, approximately 86% seen once. General study points: Subsequent analysis showed first-cohort TCR clusters tending to co-occur in 120 validation repertoires. As confirmed in vitro, a few CMV-associated chains were specific for CMV antigens. High specificity and sensitivity for cytomegalovirus status were reported for the classifier.

Trimming pared 6 bases from V and 5 bases from J, leaving 16 bases between. The germline V gene encodes CDR1 MNHEY and CDR2 SVGAGI. This CDR3 is 14 amino acids long. From the 120-subject validation cohort, which was separate from the roughly 670-subject first cohort, the donors were drawn. This TCR was sampled from a man between 18 and 29 years old in good health and CMV-seropositive. Material: PBMCs. J is TRBJ1-1 and V is TRBV6-5; D possibly corresponds to TRBD1 (6 bases). The DNA of the CDR3 is TGTGCCAGCAGCCTTACCCACCAGGGGACTGAAGCTTTCTTT. Protein product: CASSLTHQGTEAFF.